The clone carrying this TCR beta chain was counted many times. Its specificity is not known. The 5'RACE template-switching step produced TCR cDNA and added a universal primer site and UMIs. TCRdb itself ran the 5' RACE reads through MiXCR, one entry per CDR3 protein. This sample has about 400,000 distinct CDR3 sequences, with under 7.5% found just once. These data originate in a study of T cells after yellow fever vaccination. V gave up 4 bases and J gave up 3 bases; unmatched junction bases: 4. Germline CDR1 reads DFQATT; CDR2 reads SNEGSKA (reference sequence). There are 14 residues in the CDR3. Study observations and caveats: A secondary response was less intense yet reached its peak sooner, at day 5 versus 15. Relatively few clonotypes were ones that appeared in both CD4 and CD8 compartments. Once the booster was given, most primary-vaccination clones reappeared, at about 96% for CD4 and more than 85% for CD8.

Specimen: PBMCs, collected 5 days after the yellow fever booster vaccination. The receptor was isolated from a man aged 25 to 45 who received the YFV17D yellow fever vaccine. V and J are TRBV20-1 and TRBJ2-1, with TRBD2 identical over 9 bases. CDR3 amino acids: CSANLLAGYNEQFF. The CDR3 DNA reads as TGCAGTGCTAATCTACTAGCGGGCTACAATGAGCAGTTCTTC.